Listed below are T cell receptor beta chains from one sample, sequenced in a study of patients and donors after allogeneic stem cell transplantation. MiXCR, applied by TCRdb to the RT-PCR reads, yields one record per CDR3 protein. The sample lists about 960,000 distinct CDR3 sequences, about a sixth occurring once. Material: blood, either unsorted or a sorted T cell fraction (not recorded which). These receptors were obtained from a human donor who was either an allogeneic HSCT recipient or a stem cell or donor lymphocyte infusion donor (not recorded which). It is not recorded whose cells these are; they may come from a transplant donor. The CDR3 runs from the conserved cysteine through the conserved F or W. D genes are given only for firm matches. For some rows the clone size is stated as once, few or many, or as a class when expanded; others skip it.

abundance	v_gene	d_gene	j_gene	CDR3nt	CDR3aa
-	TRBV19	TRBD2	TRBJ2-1	TGTGCCAGTAGTATTTATAGCGGGAGCGGTGAGCAGTTCTTC	CASSIYSGSGEQFF
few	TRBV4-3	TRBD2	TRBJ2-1	TGCGCCAGCAGCCAAGAAAGGGATAGCGGGACCTACAATGAGCAGTTCTTC	CASSQERDSGTYNEQFF
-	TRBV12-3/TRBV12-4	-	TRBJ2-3	TGTGCCAGCAGTTCCGGACTAGGGGGGACAGATACGCAGTATTTT	CASSSGLGGTDTQYF
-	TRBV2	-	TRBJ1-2	TGTGCCAGCAGTGATATAGGGTCTTATGGCTACACCTTC	CASSDIGSYGYTF
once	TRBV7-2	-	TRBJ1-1	TGTGCCAGCAGCCTAGGTGGGAAGGGTCGCGCTGAAGCTTTCTTT	CASSLGGKGRAEAFF
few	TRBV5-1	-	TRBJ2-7	TGCGCCAGCAGTCGTGGGGAATCCTACGAGCAGTACTTC	CASSRGESYEQYF
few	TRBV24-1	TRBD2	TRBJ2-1	TGTGCCACCAGTGACGCCGGACTAGCGGGCAATGAGCAGTTCTTC	CATSDAGLAGNEQFF
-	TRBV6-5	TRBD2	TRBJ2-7	TGTGCCAGCAGTTCGGGACTAGCGGAAGAAGGGGAGCAGTACTTC	CASSSGLAEEGEQYF
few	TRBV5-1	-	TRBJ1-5	TGCGCCAGCAGCTTGAAGGGGGGGATGGATCAGCCCCAGCATTTT	CASSLKGGMDQPQHF
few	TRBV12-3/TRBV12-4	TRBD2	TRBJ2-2	TGTGCCAGCACTCTTAGCGGGAAGAACACCGGGGAGCTGTTTTTT	CASTLSGKNTGELFF